The 13 T cell receptor beta chains in this list originate from one sample, sequenced in a study of PD-1 blockade in classical Hodgkin lymphoma. Brentuximab vedotin exposure varied among the patients, all of whom had relapsed after autologous stem cell transplantation. TCRdb's table, derived via immunoSEQ multiplex PCR, lists solely in-frame clones and lacks some. This sample yields about 24,000 clones, of which around 81% are seen a single time; around 20% belongs to the top ten. The specimen was peripheral blood mononuclear cells (PBMCs), collected before the second cycle of nivolumab. These receptors were taken from a human donor with classical Hodgkin lymphoma.

This clone was observed a handful of times. This chain links TRBV5-1 with TRBJ2-5; D is unclear. The CDR3 is 16 amino acids. Trimming left V 5 bases short and J 0 bases short, with 17 bases between. Looked up from germline, CDR1 is SGHRS and CDR2 is YFSETQ. Here the CDR3 reads CASSNPPPANQETQYF. In nucleotides, the CDR3 is TGCGCCAGCAGTAACCCCCCCCCAGCAAACCAAGAGACCCAGTACTTC.

This rearrangement joins TRBV6-5 to TRBJ1-2; no clear D. Germline CDR1 reads MNHEY; CDR2 reads SVGAGI. V was clipped by 4 bases and J by 0 bases, with 6 bases between them. This CDR3 has 13 amino acids. CDR3 region: CASSSLPNYGYTF. As DNA, the CDR3 is TGTGCCAGCAGTTCCCTACCTAACTATGGCTACACCTTC.

The rearrangement joins TRBV30 to TRBJ2-6, with a tentative D call TRBD1 (5 bases). The CDR3 is 13 amino acids. With 3 bases removed from V and 15 bases from J, the gap between germline ends came to 18 bases. The V gene's germline CDR1 is GTSNPN and CDR2 SVGIG (reference sequence). This chain's CDR3 is CAWRLSGAHGLTF. CDR3 nucleotides: TGTGCCTGGAGGCTATCTGGGGCGCACGGCCTGACTTTC.

This clone appeared a single time. This CDR3 is CASSHYGTGVEKLFF. The CDR3 bases are TGCGCCAGCAGCCACTACGGGACAGGGGTAGAAAAACTGTTTTTT. The chain couples TRBV4-1 to TRBJ1-4; 10 bases are shared with TRBD1. V was pared by 3 bases and J by 8 bases, with 6 bases of the junction left unmatched. This CDR3 has 15 residues. The germline CDR1 and CDR2 sequences are MGHRA and YSYEKL.

The chain is built from TRBV9 and TRBJ2-5; 8 bases map to TRBD1. Germline CDR1 is SGDLS and CDR2 is YYNGEE. This CDR3 has 13 residues. Unmatched junction bases numbered 4, after V lost 4 bases and J lost 5 bases. The chain's CDR3 is CASSLTGGETQYF. Written as DNA, the CDR3 is TGTGCCAGCAGCCTTACAGGGGGGGAGACCCAGTACTTC.

V usage is TRBV6-6 and J usage is TRBJ2-2; D may correspond to TRBD1 or TRBD2 (5 bases each). The CDR3 sequence is 12 residues long. Trimming took off 4 bases at V and 5 bases at J, with 5 bases between the two ends. From germline, CDR1 is MNHNY and CDR2 SVGAGI (reference sequence). CDR3 sequence: CASSWGTGELFF. DNA of the CDR3: TGTGCCAGCAGTTGGGGGACCGGGGAGCTGTTTTTT.

V is TRBV29-1 and J is TRBJ2-1, with TRBD2 matching over 9 bases. V shed 1 base, J shed 2 bases, and the junction held 6 bases outside the gene matches. The CDR3 has 16 residues. Germline CDR1 is SQVTM and CDR2 is ANQGSEA. As DNA, the CDR3 is TGCAGCGTTGAAGCGCCCCAGCGGGAGGCCTACAATGAGCAGTTCTTC. This codes for CSVEAPQREAYNEQFF.

CDR3 protein: CASSMPQSMRTEAFF. As DNA, the CDR3 is TGTGCCAGTAGTATGCCACAGTCAATGAGGACTGAAGCTTTCTTT. V is TRBV19 and J is TRBJ1-1; D unresolved. From germline, CDR1 is LNHDA and CDR2 SQIVND (reference sequence). The CDR3 runs 15 residues. Trimming took off 3 bases at V and 5 bases at J, with 16 bases between the two ends.

The chain employs TRBV19 and TRBJ1-2, with D uncertain. CDR3 size: 15 residues. V lost 7 bases and J 1 base, leaving 16 bases between the germline ends. The germline CDR1 and CDR2 sequences are LNHDA and SQIVND (reference sequence). CDR3 nucleotides: TGTGCCAGTACCCCTAACCAAGGGTTTAACTATGGCTACACCTTC. Protein: CASTPNQGFNYGYTF. Full variable domain (remainder filled in from reference TRBV19 and TRBJ1-2): DGGITQSPKYLFRKEGQNVTLSCEQNLNHDAMYWYRQDPGQGLRLIYYSQIVNDFQKGDIAEGYSVSREKKESFPLTVTSAQKNPTAFYLCASTPNQGFNYGYTFGSGTRLTVV.

The CDR3 is CASGTGDSKTYEQYF. DNA for the CDR3: TGTGCCAGCGGAACAGGGGACAGCAAGACCTACGAGCAGTACTTC. The V and J genes are TRBV6-1 and TRBJ2-7, with 7 positions matching TRBD1. From germline, CDR1 is MNHNS and CDR2 SASEGT. V dropped 8 bases and J dropped 2; count of bases not matched to a gene: 12. The CDR3 spans 15 residues.

This chain joins TRBV7-2 and TRBJ2-7, with D uncertain. V lost 5 bases to trimming and J lost 2 bases, with 10 bases between them. Germline V gives CDR1 SGHTA, CDR2 FQGNSA. This CDR3 comprises 13 residues. CDR3 loop: CASSLMTTYEQYF. CDR3 sequence (DNA): TGTGCCAGCAGCCTAATGACCACCTACGAGCAGTACTTC.

In its sample, this clone was seen once. This chain connects TRBV4-1 to TRBJ2-1; 10 bases fit TRBD2. The CDR3 runs to 18 residues. With 3 bases clipped from V and 8 bases from J, the junction kept 16 bases outside the gene matches. Germline V lookup: CDR1 MGHRA, CDR2 YSYEKL. This CDR3 is CASSQASGLADLQYEQFF. CDR3 nucleotide sequence: TGCGCCAGCAGCCAGGCCTCCGGACTAGCGGATTTACAATATGAGCAGTTCTTC.

J is TRBJ1-1 and V is TRBV5-6; the D is unclear. This CDR3 has 13 residues. Trimming removed 4 bases from V and 1 base from J, with 8 bases in between. Germline V gene sequence: CDR1 SGHDT, CDR2 YYEEEE. Written as DNA, the CDR3 is TGTGCCAGCAGCGGTTCCAGGAACACTGAAGCTTTCTTT. Translated: CASSGSRNTEAFF.